The 23 T cell receptor beta chains listed next were all sequenced from one sample in a study of T cell repertoires in cytomegalovirus infection. TCRdb independently ran MiXCR on the reads; one entry per CDR3 protein. Of around 260,000 distinct CDR3 sequences detected, roughly 10% appear once; the ten largest clones hold roughly 15%. Specimen: PBMCs. The receptors were gathered from a human donor in good health (CMV status not recorded). Some clones in this sample may be carry-over from other donors' samples.

This clonotype was recorded many times. The chain links TRBV19 to TRBJ1-1; 7 bases are shared with TRBD1. The CDR3 length is 12 residues. J gave up 8 bases and V 3 bases, and 3 bases lay outside the gene matches. CDR1 and CDR2 (germline): LNHDA, SQIVND (reference sequence). Here the CDR3 DNA reads TGTGCCAGTAGTATCCTGGACAGGGAAGCTTTCTTT. Protein: CASSILDREAFF.

This sequence joins TRBV25-1 and TRBJ1-1; no firm D call. Germline-derived CDR1 and CDR2 are MGHDK and SYGVNS. Trimming stripped 5 bases from V and 8 bases from J, with 9 bases between. This CDR3 is built from 11 residues. The CDR3 loop is CASSYYKEAFF. CDR3 DNA sequence: TGTGCCAGCAGTTATTACAAAGAAGCTTTCTTT.

At least ten counts were recorded for this clonotype. The chain is built from TRBV7-8 and TRBJ1-1; D may be TRBD1 (6 bases). CDR3 size: 14 residues. Germline CDR1 is SGHVS and CDR2 is FQNEAQ. V lost 1 base and J 3 bases, leaving 9 bases between the germline ends. This CDR3 is CASSLVRGHTEAFF. The CDR3 coding sequence is TGTGCCAGCAGCTTAGTCAGGGGCCACACTGAAGCTTTCTTT.

There are many counts of this clonotype. The CDR3 loop is CASSYRLARLGNEQFF. The CDR3 region has the DNA TGTGCCAGCAGTTACAGACTAGCGCGACTTGGCAATGAGCAGTTCTTC. V is TRBV7-2 and J is TRBJ2-1; 8 bases are shared with TRBD2. There are 16 residues in the CDR3. With V trimmed by 6 bases and J by 6 bases, 13 bases remained unmatched. The germline V gene encodes CDR1 SGHTA and CDR2 FQGNSA.

At least ten counts were recorded for this clonotype. This chain joins TRBV5-5 and TRBJ1-4; 7 bases are shared with TRBD1. V was clipped by 0 bases and J by 7 bases; unmatched bases: 12. The germline CDR1 and CDR2 sequences are SGHKS and YYEKEE (reference sequence). The CDR3 sequence is 17 residues long. In nucleotides, the CDR3 is TGTGCCAGCAGCTTGGGGGGTGGACAGGCCCGAACTGAAAAACTGTTTTTT. Translating gives CASSLGGGQARTEKLFF.

This clonotype was detected many times. The rearrangement joins TRBV7-2 to TRBJ2-5, with D perhaps TRBD2 (6 bases). The V end was cut by 3 bases, the J end by 1 base, with 12 bases between. The CDR3 has 15 amino acids. Per germline, CDR1 SGHTA and CDR2 FQGNSA. DNA of the CDR3: TGTGCCAGCAGCTTCCTTAGCGGCATCCAAGAGACCCAGTACTTC. Protein product: CASSFLSGIQETQYF.

The chain carries TRBV20-1 and TRBJ1-1; D is uncertain. The CDR3 consists of 13 residues. Deletions cut 5 bases from V and 2 bases from J, with 12 bases between. Germline loops: CDR1 DFQATT, CDR2 SNEGSKA (reference sequence). The CDR3 DNA is TGCAGTGCTGACCCGGGCCTCAACACTGAAGCTTTCTTT. It translates to CSADPGLNTEAFF.

This clonotype was recorded many times. The rearrangement joins TRBV19 to TRBJ2-3; weak D call: TRBD2 (6 bases). The CDR3 totals 14 residues. CDR1 is LNHDA and CDR2 is SQIVND in the germline V gene (reference sequence). V was cut by 3 bases and J by 8 bases, with 15 bases left in between. The CDR3, as DNA: TGTGCCAGTAGTATTGCGCTGGCCGGGGGTACGCAGTATTTT. The encoded protein is CASSIALAGGTQYF.

This clonotype was seen only a few times. The J gene is TRBJ2-5, the V gene TRBV20-1; D may be TRBD1 (6 bases). The CDR3 length is 14 residues. Trimming took off 5 bases at V and 3 bases at J, with 16 bases between the two ends. Germline-derived CDR1 and CDR2 are DFQATT and SNEGSKA (reference sequence). CDR3 in amino acids: CSARKPGQKETQYF. CDR3 DNA sequence: TGCAGTGCTCGAAAACCGGGACAAAAAGAGACCCAGTACTTC.

This clonotype was detected many times. The rearrangement uses TRBV7-9 and TRBJ2-7; 11 positions agree with TRBD1. CDR1 SEHNR and CDR2 FQNEAQ come from the germline V gene (reference sequence). The CDR3 extends over 14 amino acids. Losses at the gene ends were 6 bases for V and 3 bases for J; bases not matched to a gene: 4. The CDR3 region has the DNA TGTGCCAGCAGGCCCGGGACAGGGGGCTACGAGCAGTACTTC. It specifies CASRPGTGGYEQYF.

This clonotype was seen a handful of times. The V gene is TRBV12-3 or TRBV12-4, the J gene TRBJ1-5; perhaps TRBD1 as D (5 bases). V lost 2 bases and J 11 bases, leaving 13 bases between the germline ends. The CDR3 runs to 13 residues. CDR3 in DNA: TGTGCCAGCAGTTTAAGTGGGGGTAAGACCCAGCATTTT. Translating gives CASSLSGGKTQHF.

This clonotype was picked up many times. This chain uses TRBV7-8 with TRBJ2-3; D may be TRBD2 (6 bases). CDR3 length: 14 residues. Trimming took 1 base from V and 6 from J, leaving 11 bases between them. Per the germline V gene, CDR1 is SGHVS and CDR2 is FQNEAQ. The CDR3, as DNA: TGTGCCAGCAGCTTAGACGATCGGGGGGATACGCAGTATTTT. Protein sequence: CASSLDDRGDTQYF.

This clonotype showed up just a few times. The chain is built from TRBV7-9 and TRBJ2-5; 9 nucleotides line up with TRBD2. The CDR3 runs 16 residues. Germline V gene data show CDR1 as SEHNR and CDR2 as FQNEAQ (reference sequence). As DNA, the CDR3 is TGTGCGAGCGGTCAGCGGGAGGTTCCCCCCCAAGAGACCCAGTACTTC. Translation gives CASGQREVPPQETQYF.

This clonotype appeared many times. The chain uses TRBV6-2 or TRBV6-3 and TRBJ1-1; a possible D gene is TRBD1 (5 bases). Per the germline V gene, CDR1 is MNHEY and CDR2 is SVGEGT. V lost 6 bases, J lost 7 bases, and 12 bases lay in between. The CDR3 has 12 residues. CDR3 in amino acids: CASSGPQGEAFF. The DNA of the CDR3 is TGTGCCAGCAGCGGGCCTCAGGGTGAAGCTTTCTTT.

This clonotype was seen at least ten times. The chain links TRBV7-8 to TRBJ2-5; possible D gene TRBD1, 6 bases. Germline CDR1 SGHVS, CDR2 FQNEAQ. V dropped 2 bases and J dropped 5 bases, with 18 bases sitting between them. CDR3 size: 16 residues. The CDR3 DNA reads as TGTGCCAGCAGCTTAAATGATCCAGGGGTAGGGGAGACCCAGTACTTC. It translates to CASSLNDPGVGETQYF. Combining the CDR3 with reference TRBV7-8 and TRBJ2-5 gives the whole variable domain GAGVSQSPRYKVAKRGQDVALRCDPISGHVSLFWYQQALGQGPEFLTYFQNEAQLDKSGLPSDRFFAERPEGSVSTLKIQRTQQEDSAVYLCASSLNDPGVGETQYFGPGTRLLVL.

Many counts were recorded for this clonotype. The CDR3 bases are TGTGCCAGCAGCCAAGTAACGGGTGAAGCTTTCTTT. It codes for CASSQVTGEAFF. V and J are TRBV4-2 and TRBJ1-1; D is ambiguous. Trimming shortened V by 1 base and J by 7 bases, and 7 bases separated the two germline ends. Germline V gives CDR1 LGHNA, CDR2 YNFKEQ. The CDR3 spans 12 residues.

Ten or more counts support this clonotype. This sequence joins TRBV7-2 and TRBJ2-5; 7 nucleotides agree with TRBD1. J gave up 9 bases and V 4 bases, and 11 bases lay outside the gene matches. This CDR3 spans 14 amino acids. The germline V gene has CDR1 SGHTA and CDR2 FQGNSA. CDR3 sequence reads: CASSSERQGLSQYF. CDR3 nucleotides: TGTGCCAGCAGCTCGGAACGACAGGGCCTCTCCCAGTACTTC.

The V call is TRBV12-3 or TRBV12-4, the J call TRBJ1-1; D is undetermined. The CDR3 contains 13 residues. The V and J ends lost 7 bases and 2 bases respectively, with 11 bases between them. In DNA, the CDR3 is TGTGCCAGCACCCCCCGGGTAAACACTGAAGCTTTCTTT. Translating gives CASTPRVNTEAFF.

The V gene is TRBV7-6, the J gene TRBJ2-7; D is unclear. Germline V gene lookup returns CDR1 SGHVS and CDR2 FNYEAQ. This CDR3 has 15 residues. Trimming stripped 1 base from V and 2 bases from J, with 12 bases between. The CDR3 nucleotides read TGTGCCAGCAGCTTAGGTGTAAGTTTCACCTACGAGCAGTACTTC. Translation: CASSLGVSFTYEQYF.

This clonotype was picked up many times. This chain joins TRBV12-3 or TRBV12-4 and TRBJ1-6, with a weak D call TRBD1 (6 bases). V was trimmed by 7 bases and J by 7 bases, leaving 14 bases between them. The CDR3 runs to 14 residues. The CDR3 sequence is CASKGEVENSPLHF. As DNA, the CDR3 is TGTGCCAGCAAGGGGGAAGTGGAGAATTCACCCCTCCACTTT.

The genes are TRBV19 and TRBJ2-6; weak D call: TRBD1 (6 bases). The V end was cut by 4 bases, the J end by 0 bases, with 10 bases between. Germline CDR1 reads LNHDA; CDR2 reads SQIVND (reference sequence). This CDR3 has 16 amino acids. CDR3 nucleotide sequence: TGTGCCAGTAGTACAGGGGATAGCTCTGGGGCCAACGTCCTGACTTTC. Residues: CASSTGDSSGANVLTF.

This rearrangement joins TRBV29-1 to TRBJ2-5; D possibly uses TRBD1 or TRBD2 (5 bases each). The germline gives CDR1 SQVTM, CDR2 ANQGSEA. V was cut by 0 bases and J by 7 bases, with 12 bases left in between. This CDR3 has 13 amino acids. CDR3 amino acids: CSVEDHGGGTQYF. CDR3 DNA sequence: TGCAGCGTTGAAGATCATGGTGGGGGGACCCAGTACTTC. Full variable domain (remainder filled in from reference TRBV29-1 and TRBJ2-5): SAVISQKPSRDICQRGTSLTIQCQVDSQVTMMFWYRQQPGQSLTLIATANQGSEATYESGFVIDKFPISRPNLTFSTLTVSNMSPEDSSIYLCSVEDHGGGTQYFGPGTRLLVL.

The genes are TRBV30 and TRBJ1-5, with 8 bases matching TRBD1. V dropped 0 bases and J dropped 4; count of bases not matched to a gene: 5. Germline V CDR1 and CDR2: GTSNPN, SVGIG (reference sequence). The CDR3 covers 15 residues. The CDR3 reads CAWSVGRGQNQPQHF. CDR3 nucleotide sequence: TGTGCCTGGAGTGTAGGCAGGGGGCAGAATCAGCCCCAGCATTTT.